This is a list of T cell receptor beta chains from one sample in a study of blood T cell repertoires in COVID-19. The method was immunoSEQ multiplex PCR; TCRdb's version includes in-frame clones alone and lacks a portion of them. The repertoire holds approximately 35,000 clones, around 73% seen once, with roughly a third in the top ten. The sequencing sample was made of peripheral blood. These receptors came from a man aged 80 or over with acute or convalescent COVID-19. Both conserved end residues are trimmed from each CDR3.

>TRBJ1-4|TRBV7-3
ASSLTSRRETNEKLF
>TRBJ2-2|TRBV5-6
ASRSTGANTGELF
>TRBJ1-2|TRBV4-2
ASSQDLARSIYGYT
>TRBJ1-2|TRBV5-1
ASSLSSLGYT
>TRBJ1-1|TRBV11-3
ASSRGRQGTEAF
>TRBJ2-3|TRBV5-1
ASSGPQGIEDTQY
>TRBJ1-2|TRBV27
ASSLNRDRGLNYGYT
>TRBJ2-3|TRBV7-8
ASSFRTSGGSDTQY
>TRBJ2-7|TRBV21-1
ASSTPERDKDSYEQY
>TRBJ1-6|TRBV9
ASRSPGSSPLH
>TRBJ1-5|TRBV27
ASSQDRDQPQH
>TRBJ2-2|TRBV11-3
ASSSGGTGELF
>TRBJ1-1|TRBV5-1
ASSLSGNAEAF
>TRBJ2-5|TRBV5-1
ASSLGTSQETQY
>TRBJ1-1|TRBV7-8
ASSLKRTGMNTEAF
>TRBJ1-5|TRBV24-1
ATSDRGDQPQH
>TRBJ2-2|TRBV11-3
ASSLGRGTSQNTGELF
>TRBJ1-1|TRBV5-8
ASSYRGRLTEAF
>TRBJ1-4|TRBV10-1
ASSFLGGDEKLF
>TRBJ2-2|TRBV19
ASSITGWMNTGELF
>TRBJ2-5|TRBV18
ASSPPGSGGTQY
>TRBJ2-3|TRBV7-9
ASSFTRILAGGTDTQY
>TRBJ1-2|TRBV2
ASSVGAGYT
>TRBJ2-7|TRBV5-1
ASSFGTGDYEQY
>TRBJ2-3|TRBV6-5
ASTTRGGGADTQY
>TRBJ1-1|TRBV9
ASSPVSDTEAF
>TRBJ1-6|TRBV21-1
ASSRPERVASPLH
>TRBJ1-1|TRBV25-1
ASIGPTGKTEAF
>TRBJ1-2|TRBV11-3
ASSLRHQTSGGYGYT
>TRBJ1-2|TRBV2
ASRVTGFYGYT
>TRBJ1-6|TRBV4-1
ASSYTGTGRSPLH
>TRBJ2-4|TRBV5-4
ASSLGGGGKNIQY
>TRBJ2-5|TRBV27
ASTERGQGLQETQY
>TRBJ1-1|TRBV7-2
ASSLRNYNTEAF
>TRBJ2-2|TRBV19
ATERGDTGELF
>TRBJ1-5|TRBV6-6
ASSPRNAGDQPQH
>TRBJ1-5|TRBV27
ASSPGYSTNQPQH
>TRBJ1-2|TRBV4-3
ASSHGDGGDRGYT
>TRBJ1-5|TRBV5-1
ASSLDSGVQPQH
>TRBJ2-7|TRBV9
ASSRGAGSYEQY
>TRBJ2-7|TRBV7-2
ASSFGTFSVYEQY
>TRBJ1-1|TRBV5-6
ASSFGVLGGTEAF
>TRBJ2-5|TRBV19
ASSIVPGGAETQY